The source of this TCR beta chain is a study of cytomegalovirus exposure and HLA in healthy donors. The PCR employed 60 Vbeta primers together with 13 Jbeta primers. Sequenced by immunoSEQ multiplex PCR; TCRdb stores in-frame clones only, minus some. The profile shows 130,000 to 150,000 clones, approximately 84% of them singletons. General study findings and limits: Being productive about 87% or about 30% of the time was typical of most TCR beta V segments in an earlier analysis. Presence/absence analysis assumed near-uniform sequencing depth across donors. At a 0.05 false discovery rate, a later analysis found some 18,000 TCR beta sequences to be associated with HLA alleles.

The CDR3 spans 13 residues. V lost 4 bases, J lost 1 base, and 7 bases lay in between. Germline CDR1 is SEHNR and CDR2 is FQNEAQ (reference sequence). Points on this clone: Antigen: not known.

The chain combines TRBV7-9 with TRBJ2-5, with a possible D match to TRBD2 (6 bases). The sequence was collected from a woman aged 60-75 years in good health and CMV-seropositive. Sequenced: PBMCs. The CDR3 reads CASSSSVQETQYF. In DNA form, the CDR3 reads TGTGCCAGCAGCTCTAGCGTCCAAGAGACCCAGTACTTC.